Listed below are T cell receptor beta chains from one sample, sequenced in a study of PD-1 blockade in classical Hodgkin lymphoma. Produced via immunoSEQ multiplex PCR; TCRdb's table is partial and in-frame only. Of fewer than 50,000 clones listed, about 85% are singletons. The input for sequencing was peripheral blood mononuclear cells (PBMCs), taken before the second cycle of nivolumab. These receptors came from a human donor with classical Hodgkin lymphoma. Each CDR3 is given with its conserved first and last residue. A D gene is named only where the DNA matches it firmly. The size of a clone is reported for some rows only, either as once, few or many, or as a class for expanded clones.

clone size: few; V gene: TRBV2; J gene: TRBJ2-7; D gene: .; CDR3 protein: CATHHRLLYEQYF; CDR3 DNA: TGTGCCACCCATCACAGGCTTCTCTACGAGCAGTACTTC
clone size: .; V gene: TRBV10-3; J gene: TRBJ2-4; D gene: TRBD2; CDR3 protein: CAISESMAGGAKNIQYF; CDR3 DNA: TGTGCCATCAGTGAGTCTATGGCGGGGGGAGCCAAAAACATTCAGTACTTC
clone size: .; V gene: TRBV18; J gene: TRBJ2-1; D gene: .; CDR3 protein: CASSPVTRPHNEQFF; CDR3 DNA: TGTGCCAGCTCACCTGTGACTAGGCCCCACAATGAGCAGTTCTTC
clone size: .; V gene: TRBV7-2; J gene: TRBJ2-7; D gene: TRBD1; CDR3 protein: CASSLGTGVHEQYF; CDR3 DNA: TGTGCCAGCAGCTTAGGGACAGGGGTTCACGAGCAGTACTTC
clone size: .; V gene: TRBV19; J gene: TRBJ2-7; D gene: TRBD1; CDR3 protein: CASSIGVLRDSLVHEQYF; CDR3 DNA: TGTGCCAGTAGTATTGGGGTCCTCCGGGACAGCTTAGTCCACGAGCAGTACTTC
clone size: .; V gene: TRBV29-1; J gene: TRBJ2-1; D gene: .; CDR3 protein: CSVLGGSSSYNEQFF; CDR3 DNA: TGCAGCGTTTTAGGCGGGTCAAGCTCCTACAATGAGCAGTTCTTC
clone size: .; V gene: TRBV28; J gene: TRBJ1-2; D gene: TRBD1; CDR3 protein: CASSFRGGGYTF; CDR3 DNA: TGTGCCAGCAGTTTCAGGGGGGGAGGCTACACCTTC
clone size: few; V gene: TRBV5-4; J gene: TRBJ2-5; D gene: .; CDR3 protein: CASSFPRETQYF; CDR3 DNA: TGTGCCAGCAGCTTTCCACGGGAGACCCAGTACTTC
clone size: once; V gene: TRBV4-1; J gene: TRBJ2-7; D gene: TRBD1; CDR3 protein: CASSQRTGSSYEQYF; CDR3 DNA: TGCGCCAGCAGCCAACGGACAGGGAGCTCCTACGAGCAGTACTTC
clone size: few; V gene: TRBV6-1; J gene: TRBJ2-7; D gene: .; CDR3 protein: CASSGQPYEQYF; CDR3 DNA: TGTGCCAGCTCTGGACAGCCCTACGAGCAGTACTTC
clone size: .; V gene: TRBV9; J gene: TRBJ2-3; D gene: TRBD2; CDR3 protein: CASSVGGGSSDTQYF; CDR3 DNA: TGTGCCAGCAGCGTAGGGGGCGGGAGCTCAGATACGCAGTATTTT
clone size: .; V gene: TRBV6-5; J gene: TRBJ1-5; D gene: .; CDR3 protein: CASSEGPNQPQHF; CDR3 DNA: TGTGCCAGCAGCGAGGGACCAAATCAGCCCCAGCATTTT
clone size: .; V gene: TRBV27; J gene: TRBJ1-1; D gene: .; CDR3 protein: CASSLPGRMTEAFF; CDR3 DNA: TGTGCCAGCAGTTTACCAGGGAGGATGACTGAAGCTTTCTTT
clone size: .; V gene: TRBV5-6; J gene: TRBJ2-3; D gene: .; CDR3 protein: CASSLSAGTQYF; CDR3 DNA: TGTGCCAGCAGCTTGTCTGCGGGTACGCAGTATTTT
clone size: .; V gene: TRBV27; J gene: TRBJ2-2; D gene: TRBD2; CDR3 protein: CASSQSGRVYTGELFF; CDR3 DNA: TGTGCCAGCAGTCAAAGCGGGAGAGTTTACACCGGGGAGCTGTTTTTT
clone size: .; V gene: TRBV4-2; J gene: TRBJ2-3; D gene: TRBD1; CDR3 protein: CASSQRTGGTDTQYF; CDR3 DNA: TGTGCCAGCAGCCAAAGGACAGGGGGCACAGATACGCAGTATTTT
clone size: few; V gene: TRBV11-2; J gene: TRBJ2-7; D gene: .; CDR3 protein: CASSYRDTSYEQYF; CDR3 DNA: TGTGCCAGCAGCTACCGGGACACATCCTACGAGCAGTACTTC
clone size: few; V gene: TRBV10-3; J gene: TRBJ1-5; D gene: .; CDR3 protein: CASQGNNQPQHF; CDR3 DNA: TGTGCCAGCCAGGGAAACAATCAGCCCCAGCATTTT
clone size: .; V gene: TRBV7-8; J gene: TRBJ1-5; D gene: .; CDR3 protein: CASSLSTDRNQPQHF; CDR3 DNA: TGTGCCAGCAGCTTATCCACTGACAGAAATCAGCCCCAGCATTTT
clone size: .; V gene: TRBV7-9; J gene: TRBJ2-5; D gene: .; CDR3 protein: CASSLGTESQETQYF; CDR3 DNA: TGTGCCAGCAGCTTAGGGACAGAAAGTCAAGAGACCCAGTACTTC